This T cell receptor beta chain was captured by sequencing in a study of response to subunit inactivated influenza vaccine. There are 16 residues in the CDR3. The trim removed 0 bases at V and 5 bases at J, leaving 3 bases unmatched. Germline CDR1 is SGHDT and CDR2 is YYEEEE. TCRdb reprocessed the RT-PCR reads with MiXCR, giving one entry per CDR3 protein. The sample yields roughly 790,000 distinct CDR3 sequences, 21% seen once. This clonotype was seen a few times. Its specificity is not known. Study findings and constraints: The study's authors posited that every seasonal influenza vaccination enlists few new T cells.

Sequencing was performed on PBMCs from blood, taken 5 to 6 days after vaccination. This TCR was sampled from a man between 50 and 59 years old who received an inactivated influenza vaccine. The V and J genes are TRBV5-6 and TRBJ2-2; 11 positions match TRBD1. The CDR3 reads CASSLGTGGRTGELFF. In nucleotides, the CDR3 is TGTGCCAGCAGCTTGGGGACAGGGGGCAGAACCGGGGAGCTGTTTTTT.